This entry is about one T cell receptor beta chain. Here immunoSEQ multiplex PCR was the method, and the copy in TCRdb shows in-frame clones only, minus some. The data contain about 320,000 clones, over 85% of them singletons. Germline V CDR1 and CDR2: MNHEY, SMNVEV (reference sequence). The CDR3 contains 15 residues. Unmatched junction bases numbered 10, after V lost 5 bases and J lost 4 bases. This sample is drawn from a study of blood T cell repertoires in COVID-19. The rearrangement uses TRBV27 and TRBJ1-2; TRBD1 aligns across 7 bases. The origin of this receptor is a man aged 60-69 years who had recovered from COVID-19. The specimen sequenced was PBMCs or T cells enriched from blood (not recorded which). Here the CDR3 reads CASSPIPTGRYGYTF. In DNA form, the CDR3 reads TGTGCCAGCAGTCCGATCCCGACAGGGCGCTATGGCTACACCTTC.